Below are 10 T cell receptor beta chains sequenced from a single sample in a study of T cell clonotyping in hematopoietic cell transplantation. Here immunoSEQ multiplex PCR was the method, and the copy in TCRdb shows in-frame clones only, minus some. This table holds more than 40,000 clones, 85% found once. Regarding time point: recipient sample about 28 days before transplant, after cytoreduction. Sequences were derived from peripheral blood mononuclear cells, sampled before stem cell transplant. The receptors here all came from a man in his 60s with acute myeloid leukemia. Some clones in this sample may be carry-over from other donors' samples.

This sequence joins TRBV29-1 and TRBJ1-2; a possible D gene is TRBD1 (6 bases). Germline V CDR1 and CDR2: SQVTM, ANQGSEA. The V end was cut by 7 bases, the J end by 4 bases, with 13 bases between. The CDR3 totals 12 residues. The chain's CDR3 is CSGQQGSYGYTF. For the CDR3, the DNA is TGCAGCGGGCAACAGGGTTCCTATGGCTACACCTTC.

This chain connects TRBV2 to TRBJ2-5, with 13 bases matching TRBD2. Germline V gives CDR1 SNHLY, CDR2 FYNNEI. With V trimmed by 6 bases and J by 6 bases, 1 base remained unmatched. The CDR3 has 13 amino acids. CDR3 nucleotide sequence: TGTGCCAGCAGGACTAGCGGGGGGAAGACCCAGTACTTC. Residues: CASRTSGGKTQYF.

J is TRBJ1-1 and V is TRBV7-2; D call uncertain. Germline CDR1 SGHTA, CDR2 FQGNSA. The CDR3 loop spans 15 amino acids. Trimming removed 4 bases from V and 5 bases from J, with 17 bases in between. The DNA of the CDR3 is TGTGCCAGCAGCTCCCGAACTACAATCGGGACTGAAGCTTTCTTT. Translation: CASSSRTTIGTEAFF. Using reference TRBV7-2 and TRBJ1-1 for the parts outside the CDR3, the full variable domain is GAGVSQSPSNKVTEKGKDVELRCDPISGHTALYWYRQSLGQGLEFLIYFQGNSAPDKSGLPSDRFSAERTGGSVSTLTIQRTQQEDSAVYLCASSSRTTIGTEAFFGQGTRLTVV.

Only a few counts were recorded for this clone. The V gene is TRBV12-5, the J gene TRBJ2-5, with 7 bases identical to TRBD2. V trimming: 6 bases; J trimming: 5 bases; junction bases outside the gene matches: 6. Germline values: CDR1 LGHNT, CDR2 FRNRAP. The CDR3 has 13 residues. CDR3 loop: CASGHGGSETQYF. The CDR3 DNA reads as TGTGCTAGTGGCCACGGGGGGTCCGAGACCCAGTACTTC.

DNA for the CDR3: TGTGCCAGCAGCGGAGGGGGTTACGGAAACACCATATATTTT. The encoded protein is CASSGGGYGNTIYF. The J gene is TRBJ1-3, the V gene TRBV9, with D perhaps TRBD1 (6 bases). The V gene's germline CDR1 is SGDLS and CDR2 YYNGEE. The CDR3 is made up of 14 amino acids. V was pared by 3 bases and J by 4 bases, with 11 bases between.

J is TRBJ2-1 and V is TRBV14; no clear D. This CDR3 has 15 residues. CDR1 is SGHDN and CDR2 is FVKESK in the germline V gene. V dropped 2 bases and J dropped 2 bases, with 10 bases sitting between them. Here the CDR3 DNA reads TGTGCCAGCAGCCAAAGACCCGAAGCCTACAATGAGCAGTTCTTC. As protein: CASSQRPEAYNEQFF. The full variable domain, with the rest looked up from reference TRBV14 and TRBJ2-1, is EAGVTQFPSHSVIEKGQTVTLRCDPISGHDNLYWYRRVMGKEIKFLLHFVKESKQDESGMPNNRFLAERTGGTYSTLKVQPAELEDSGVYFCASSQRPEAYNEQFFGPGTRLTVL.

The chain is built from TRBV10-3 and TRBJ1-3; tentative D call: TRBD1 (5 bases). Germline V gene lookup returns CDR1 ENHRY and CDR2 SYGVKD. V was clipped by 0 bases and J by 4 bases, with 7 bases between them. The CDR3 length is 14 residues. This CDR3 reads CAISESAGGNTIYF. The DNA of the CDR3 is TGTGCCATCAGTGAGTCGGCAGGGGGAAACACCATATATTTT.

This CDR3 reads CASSLYGTIPNSGANVLTF. CDR3 coding DNA: TGTGCCAGCAGTTTATACGGGACGATACCAAACTCTGGGGCCAACGTCCTGACTTTC. V gene TRBV28 combines with J gene TRBJ2-6; the D call may be TRBD1 or TRBD2 (5 bases each). Germline CDR1 and CDR2: MDHEN and SYDVKM. V was cut by 1 base and J by 0 bases, with 16 bases left in between. The CDR3 totals 19 residues.

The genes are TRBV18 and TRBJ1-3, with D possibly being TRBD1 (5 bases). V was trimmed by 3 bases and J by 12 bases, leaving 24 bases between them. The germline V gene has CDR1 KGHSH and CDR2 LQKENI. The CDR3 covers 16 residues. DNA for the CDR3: TGTGCCAGCTCACCCGTTCCCGGGACCATGGACGCTGGCATATATTTT. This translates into CASSPVPGTMDAGIYF.

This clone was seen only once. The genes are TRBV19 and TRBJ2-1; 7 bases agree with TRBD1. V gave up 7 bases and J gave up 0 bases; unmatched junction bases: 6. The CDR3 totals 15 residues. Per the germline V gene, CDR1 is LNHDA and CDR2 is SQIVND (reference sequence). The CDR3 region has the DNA TGTGCCAGTAAACAGGGGCCCAGCTCCTACAATGAGCAGTTCTTC. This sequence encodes CASKQGPSSYNEQFF.